This T cell receptor beta chain came from a study of identical twins. Findings of the study overall: Clonotypes of the beta chain that were abundant in cord blood carried fewer insertions (memory repertoires showed none).

CDR1 is SQVTM and CDR2 is ANQGSEA in the germline V gene. The CDR3 loop spans 14 amino acids. Unmatched junction bases numbered 4, after V lost 6 bases and J lost 2 bases. TCRdb itself ran the 5' RACE reads through MiXCR, one entry per CDR3 protein. This table holds roughly 750,000 distinct CDR3 sequences, 21% found once. With regard to this clonotype: What it recognizes is unknown.

These data also featured in a second study, about T cells expressing NK-cell markers. Turning to that study: Of the CD8+ T cell pool in about 6 donors, roughly 1.0-8% was accounted for by dominant NKG2C+ clonotypes.

The V gene is TRBV29-1, the J gene TRBJ2-3; 11 bases are shared with TRBD2. The sequence was collected from a woman aged 18-29 years in good health. What was sequenced was PBMCs. The CDR3 reads CSVWTSGSTDTQYF. The CDR3 DNA is TGCAGCGTCTGGACTAGCGGGTCCACAGATACGCAGTATTTT.